Listed here are 21 T cell receptor beta chains from one sample, sequenced in a study of T cells after yellow fever vaccination. MiXCR, run by TCRdb on the 5' RACE reads, gives a single entry per CDR3 protein. The sample shows about 310,000 distinct CDR3 sequences, roughly 3.5% of them seen only once. The material sequenced was PBMCs, taken on the day of the yellow fever booster vaccination. The receptors come from a man aged 18 to 30 who received the YFV17D yellow fever vaccine.

This clonotype was seen many times. The V gene is TRBV20-1, the J gene TRBJ1-1, with TRBD1 matching 9 bases. V lost 2 bases and J lost 4; bases outside the gene matches: 5. Looked up from germline, CDR1 is DFQATT and CDR2 is SNEGSKA (reference sequence). The length of the CDR3 is 14 residues. CDR3 amino acids: CSARPGQGVTEAFF. The CDR3 DNA sequence: TGCAGTGCTAGACCGGGACAGGGTGTCACTGAAGCTTTCTTT.

The chain is built from TRBV11-2 and TRBJ2-5; D might be TRBD2 (6 bases). V lost 1 base and J lost 5, with 20 bases in between. From germline, CDR1 is SGHAT and CDR2 FQNNGV. The CDR3 has 17 amino acids. DNA for the CDR3: TGTGCCAGCAGCTTAGGTCTGGGACTCACATGGAGCGAGACCCAGTACTTC. Translation gives CASSLGLGLTWSETQYF.

This clonotype was seen ten or more times. V gene TRBV7-2 combines with J gene TRBJ1-2; TRBD1 matches at 12 bases. Trimming cost V 0 bases and J 7 bases; bases outside gene matches: 3. The CDR3 extends over 15 amino acids. Germline assignment: CDR1 SGHTA and CDR2 FQGNSA. The CDR3 loop reads CASSLAGQGAGGYTF. CDR3 sequence (DNA): TGTGCCAGCAGCTTAGCGGGACAGGGGGCTGGTGGCTACACCTTC.

This chain links TRBV20-1 with TRBJ2-5, with 7 bases matching TRBD1. Germline loops: CDR1 DFQATT, CDR2 SNEGSKA (reference sequence). J was trimmed by 2 bases and V by 0 bases; bases with no gene match: 0. The CDR3 is 13 residues long. The CDR3 region is CSAREQGQETQYF. In DNA, the CDR3 is TGCAGTGCTAGAGAACAGGGGCAAGAGACCCAGTACTTC.

This clonotype was observed a handful of times. The V and J genes are TRBV20-1 and TRBJ1-1, with a weak D call TRBD1 (5 bases). The V end was cut by 4 bases, the J end by 1 base, with 10 bases between. The CDR3 length is 13 residues. CDR1 and CDR2 (germline): DFQATT, SNEGSKA (reference sequence). In DNA form, the CDR3 reads TGCAGTGCTACGGGACCCTCGAACACTGAAGCTTTCTTT. It yields the protein CSATGPSNTEAFF.

V and J are TRBV6-6 and TRBJ2-7, with no clear D. Deletions cut 6 bases from V and 6 bases from J, with 12 bases between. The germline V gene has CDR1 MNHNY and CDR2 SVGAGI (reference sequence). The CDR3 covers 12 residues. The CDR3 region is CASSSHRLEQYV. As DNA, the CDR3 is TGTGCCAGCAGCTCACACCGCCTCGAGCAGTACGTC.

This clonotype showed up just a few times. The chain carries TRBV20-1 and TRBJ1-6; 9 bases are shared with TRBD1. Germline assignment: CDR1 DFQATT and CDR2 SNEGSKA (reference sequence). Losses at the gene ends were 3 bases for V and 10 bases for J; bases not matched to a gene: 4. The CDR3 is 13 residues long. In DNA form, the CDR3 reads TGCAGTGCTAGCACAGGGGGCAAATCACCCCTCCACTTT. It encodes CSASTGGKSPLHF.

This clonotype came up a few times. The rearrangement uses TRBV29-1 and TRBJ1-2; 9 bases agree with TRBD1. V shed 0 bases, J shed 2 bases, and the junction held 4 bases outside the gene matches. Germline CDR1 is SQVTM and CDR2 is ANQGSEA. This CDR3 spans 15 amino acids. CDR3 DNA sequence: TGCAGCGTTGAAGAGAGGGGGACAGGGAACTATGGCTACACCTTC. It is translated as CSVEERGTGNYGYTF.

This clonotype was found many times. CDR3 protein: CASSLSSGLAGGVGSDTQYF. The CDR3 coding sequence is TGTGCCAGCAGTTTAAGTTCGGGACTAGCGGGAGGGGTGGGATCAGATACGCAGTATTTT. The chain combines TRBV27 with TRBJ2-3; the match to TRBD2 covers 16 bases. The ends lost 2 bases at V and 4 bases at J; junction bases unmatched: 12. The V gene's germline CDR1 is MNHEY and CDR2 SMNVEV (reference sequence). The CDR3 loop spans 20 amino acids.

A few counts support this clonotype. V is TRBV5-1 and J is TRBJ2-5, with 9 positions matching TRBD2. From germline, CDR1 is SGHRS and CDR2 YFSETQ. The junction had 7 bases not matched to a gene; V was cut back by 0 bases and J by 1 base. CDR3 size: 17 residues. CDR3 sequence (DNA): TGCGCCAGCAGCTTGGTTTTAGGTAGCGGGGGCCAAGAGACCCAGTACTTC. It is translated as CASSLVLGSGGQETQYF.

The V and J genes are TRBV29-1 and TRBJ1-3; D ambiguous. This CDR3 region has 11 residues. Germline V gene sequence: CDR1 SQVTM, CDR2 ANQGSEA. V lost 4 bases and J 5 bases, leaving 6 bases between the germline ends. The CDR3 region has the DNA TGCAGCGTTGGGGCCCGAAACACCATATATTTT. Residues: CSVGARNTIYF. Full variable domain (rest looked up from reference TRBV29-1 and TRBJ1-3): SAVISQKPSRDICQRGTSLTIQCQVDSQVTMMFWYRQQPGQSLTLIATANQGSEATYESGFVIDKFPISRPNLTFSTLTVSNMSPEDSSIYLCSVGARNTIYFGEGSWLTVV.

This chain uses TRBV18 with TRBJ2-3; a possible D gene is TRBD1 (6 bases). The CDR3 extends over 14 amino acids. The germline gives CDR1 KGHSH, CDR2 LQKENI. Between the trimmed V and J ends, which lost 4 bases and 4 bases, there was a span of 12 bases. The CDR3 nucleotides read TGTGCCAGCTCACTCGACAGGTTGCCAGATACGCAGTATTTT. Translating gives CASSLDRLPDTQYF.

The V and J genes are TRBV20-1 and TRBJ2-3; 9 bases line up with TRBD2. Trimming cost V 3 bases and J 5 bases; bases outside gene matches: 6. The CDR3 spans 14 residues. Germline V gives CDR1 DFQATT, CDR2 SNEGSKA (reference sequence). The CDR3 DNA sequence: TGCAGTGCTAGCGGCGGGGGGGCGCAAGATACGCAGTATTTT. It specifies CSASGGGAQDTQYF.

This clonotype was counted ten times or more. The chain couples TRBV7-2 to TRBJ2-1; 11 nucleotides line up with TRBD1. J gave up 7 bases and V 5 bases, and 13 bases lay outside the gene matches. This CDR3 is built from 17 residues. CDR1 and CDR2 (germline): SGHTA, FQGNSA. The DNA for the CDR3 is TGTGCCAGCAGCCCTAATACGCGGACAGGGGGCAAGAATGAGCAGTTCTTC. Translation: CASSPNTRTGGKNEQFF. Supplemented by reference TRBV7-2 and TRBJ2-1, the full variable domain reads GAGVSQSPSNKVTEKGKDVELRCDPISGHTALYWYRQSLGQGLEFLIYFQGNSAPDKSGLPSDRFSAERTGGSVSTLTIQRTQQEDSAVYLCASSPNTRTGGKNEQFFGPGTRLTVL.

This clonotype was counted ten times or more. The gene calls are TRBV18 and TRBJ2-7; possible D gene TRBD1, 5 bases. The germline V gene encodes CDR1 KGHSH and CDR2 LQKENI. The V gene lost 3 bases and the J gene lost 2 bases, with 14 bases spanning the gap. The CDR3 is made up of 15 amino acids. The CDR3 nucleotides read TGTGCCAGCTCACCTGGTCTGCAGGGCCCCTACGAGCAGTACGTC. Protein product: CASSPGLQGPYEQYV.

The chain links TRBV18 to TRBJ2-5, with 14 bases lining up with TRBD2. V dropped 2 bases and J dropped 7; count of bases not matched to a gene: 6. Germline CDR1 reads KGHSH; CDR2 reads LQKENI. The CDR3 consists of 16 residues. In DNA form, the CDR3 reads TGTGCCAGCTCACCAAGGAGGACTAGCGGGGGGCGGACCCAGTACTTC. This sequence encodes CASSPRRTSGGRTQYF.

This clonotype was picked up many times. The gene calls are TRBV5-1 and TRBJ1-1, with 7 bases aligning to TRBD1. J lost 7 bases, V lost 4 bases, and 10 bases had no gene match. Per the germline V gene, CDR1 is SGHRS and CDR2 is YFSETQ. The CDR3 covers 14 residues. CDR3 residues: CASSILGQEFEAFF. In nucleotides, the CDR3 is TGCGCCAGCAGCATCCTAGGACAGGAATTTGAAGCTTTCTTT.

The table lists this clonotype with a few counts. The chain carries TRBV20-1 and TRBJ1-6, with TRBD1 matching over 7 bases. The CDR3 consists of 18 residues. After removal of 1 base from V and 8 bases from J, the junction contained 17 bases not matched to a gene. Germline V gene lookup returns CDR1 DFQATT and CDR2 SNEGSKA (reference sequence). Written as DNA, the CDR3 is TGCAGTGCTAGAGTCCCGGGCAGGGGGTCCCTTAGGGATTCACCCCTCCACTTT. The encoded protein is CSARVPGRGSLRDSPLHF.

There are a few counts of this clonotype. The V call is TRBV6-5, the J call TRBJ1-1; D remains unclear. Deletions cut 3 bases from V and 1 base from J, with 15 bases between. Germline values: CDR1 MNHEY, CDR2 SVGAGI. This CDR3 is 16 amino acids long. The CDR3 sequence: CASSYSPGRSNTEAFF. DNA of the CDR3: TGTGCCAGCAGTTATTCTCCGGGCAGATCGAACACTGAAGCTTTCTTT.

This clonotype showed up just a few times. The chain couples TRBV6-2 or TRBV6-3 to TRBJ2-7; D uncertain. Germline V gene sequence: CDR1 MNHEY, CDR2 SVGEGT. Trimming removed 3 bases from V and 3 bases from J, with 18 bases in between. This CDR3 contains 16 residues. The CDR3, as DNA: TGTGCCAGCAGTTATAGGCTCTCGAGCCTGAACTACGAGCAGTACTTC. This encodes CASSYRLSSLNYEQYF.

Many counts were recorded for this clonotype. The J gene is TRBJ2-3, the V gene TRBV19; D perhaps matches TRBD2 (6 bases). The CDR3 runs to 16 residues. The V gene lost 5 bases and the J gene lost 0 bases, with 15 bases spanning the gap. Germline CDR1 LNHDA, CDR2 SQIVND (reference sequence). CDR3 region: CASSLSTGTSTDTQYF. Written as DNA, the CDR3 is TGTGCCAGTAGTTTGTCGACGGGGACTAGCACAGATACGCAGTATTTT.